The source of this T cell receptor beta chain is a study of shared clonotypes between healthy human individuals. This clone occurred a few times. Its target is unknown. Study findings and constraints: In contrast to clonotypes shared by all four donors, non-shared clonotypes had lower generation probabilities.

Repertoires were generated with immunoSEQ multiplex PCR, while TCRdb's copy carries only in-frame clones and drops some. Of about 980,000 clones listed, roughly 72% are singletons. Sequencing used memory CD4+ T cells sorted from blood. As to subset: CD45RA-negative fraction. This TCR came from a man between 18 and 35 years old in good health.

CDR3 sequence reads: CASSTTGSGTDTQYF. The CDR3 DNA is TGCGCCAGCAGCACGACAGGGAGCGGCACAGATACGCAGTATTTT. The chain recombines TRBV5-1 with TRBJ2-3; 7 nucleotides match TRBD1. The CDR3 has 15 residues. Germline-derived CDR1 and CDR2 are SGHRS and YFSETQ. Germline trimming cut 4 bases from V and 1 base from J; bases unmatched to any gene: 6.